The 27 T cell receptor beta chains below come from one sample, sequenced in a study of molecular identifiers for immune sequencing clone quantification. TCRdb redid the calling of the PCR reads with MiXCR, one entry per CDR3 protein. The profile covers about half a million distinct CDR3 sequences, with 20% to 25% appearing a single time and around 0.84% taken by the ten largest. The sequencing sample was made of naive CD8+ T cells from blood, with Jurkat cell RNA spiked in. Described subset: FACS-sorted CD8+CD4-CCR7+CD45RA+ naive T cells. These receptor sequences come from a human donor in good health. Some libraries in this study had Jurkat cell RNA spiked in.

This clonotype was observed once. A much larger clone lies a single base off, so this may be a read error. Without the conserved terminal phenylalanine or tryptophan, this CDR3 likely stems from a read error. This sequence joins TRBV9 and TRBJ2-3, with D unclear. The CDR3 length is 13 residues. Trimming shortened V by 3 bases and J by 7 bases, and 12 bases separated the two germline ends. Germline assignment: CDR1 SGDLS and CDR2 YYNGEE. The CDR3 is CASSAGGSHTQYS. As DNA, the CDR3 is TGTGCCAGCAGCGCCGGCGGAAGCCATACGCAGTATTCT.

Ten or more counts support this clonotype. This rearrangement joins TRBV12-3 or TRBV12-4 to TRBJ2-3; 10 bases match TRBD2. There are 17 residues in the CDR3. The J segment lost 8 bases and the V segment lost 0 bases, leaving 11 bases of the junction unmatched. The CDR3 loop is CASSLAESGGAFGTQYF. In DNA, the CDR3 is TGTGCCAGCAGTTTAGCGGAGAGCGGGGGGGCATTTGGTACGCAGTATTTT.

In its sample, this clonotype was seen a few times. The rearrangement joins TRBV20-1 to TRBJ1-1; 10 positions agree with TRBD1. This CDR3 has 18 residues. Germline V gene lookup returns CDR1 DFQATT and CDR2 SNEGSKA (reference sequence). Losses at the gene ends were 5 bases for V and 3 bases for J; bases not matched to a gene: 18. The CDR3 bases are TGCAGTGCTCAACCCCGGGGACAGGGGAGTTTCAGTGACACTGAAGCTTTCTTT. Protein product: CSAQPRGQGSFSDTEAFF.

This clonotype showed up many times. The chain links TRBV9 to TRBJ2-3; 10 nucleotides match TRBD2. Trimming removed 6 bases from V and 4 bases from J; junction bases left unmatched: 17. Germline CDR1 is SGDLS and CDR2 is YYNGEE. The CDR3 has 18 residues. CDR3 nucleotide sequence: TGTGCCAGCACCCCGTGGGCTAGCGGGAGCCCCCCGCCAGATACGCAGTATTTT. It is translated as CASTPWASGSPPPDTQYF.

This clonotype came up many times. The V call is TRBV4-3, the J call TRBJ2-3; D gene uncertain. Trimming removed 0 bases at V and 1 base at J, with 11 bases between. Per the germline V gene, CDR1 is LGHNA and CDR2 is YSLEER. The CDR3 runs 16 residues. The CDR3 nucleotides read TGCGCCAGCAGCCAAGACATGGACCGGCGCACAGATACGCAGTATTTT. It yields the protein CASSQDMDRRTDTQYF.

This clonotype was counted many times. This sequence joins TRBV9 and TRBJ2-7; D is undetermined. Trimming left V 4 bases short and J 2 bases short, with 13 bases between. Germline assignment: CDR1 SGDLS and CDR2 YYNGEE. The CDR3 is made up of 14 amino acids. Here the CDR3 reads CASSYSTTPYEQYF. The CDR3 coding sequence is TGTGCCAGCAGCTATAGTACGACTCCCTACGAGCAGTACTTC. The whole variable domain, filled in from reference TRBV9 and TRBJ2-7, reads DSGVTQTPKHLITATGQRVTLRCSPRSGDLSVYWYQQSLDQGLQFLIQYYNGEERAKGNILERFSAQQFPDLHSELNLSSLELGDSALYFCASSYSTTPYEQYFGPGTRLTVT.

V is TRBV14 and J is TRBJ2-7; 7 nucleotides agree with TRBD2. The length of the CDR3 is 16 residues. In germline, CDR1 is SGHDN, CDR2 FVKESK. The V segment lost 3 bases and the J segment 0 bases; nucleotides outside the gene matches: 8. CDR3 protein: CASSHGLVGHSYEQYF. The CDR3 bases are TGTGCCAGCAGCCACGGACTAGTGGGCCACTCCTACGAGCAGTACTTC.

This clonotype was seen repeatedly, ten times or more. The chain is built from TRBV20-1 and TRBJ2-7, with 10 bases matching TRBD2. Per germline, CDR1 DFQATT and CDR2 SNEGSKA (reference sequence). The CDR3 has 15 residues. V dropped 3 bases and J dropped 4; count of bases not matched to a gene: 9. The CDR3: CSASLPSGRVYEQYF. The CDR3 DNA sequence: TGCAGTGCTAGCCTCCCTAGCGGGAGAGTGTACGAGCAGTACTTC.

This clonotype has only a few counts. V gene TRBV20-1 combines with J gene TRBJ2-7, with D unresolved. Germline lookup yields CDR1 DFQATT and CDR2 SNEGSKA (reference sequence). Trimming removed 0 bases from V and 0 bases from J, with 12 bases in between. The CDR3 is 15 residues long. The CDR3 spells CSARDTSTGSYEQYF. DNA for the CDR3: TGCAGTGCTAGAGATACGTCGACTGGCTCCTACGAGCAGTACTTC.

The gene calls are TRBV20-1 and TRBJ1-6; maybe TRBD1 (5 bases). This CDR3 is built from 13 residues. V shed 2 bases and J shed 8 bases, with 10 bases lying between them. Germline CDR1 is DFQATT and CDR2 is SNEGSKA (reference sequence). CDR3 residues: CSARSGLDSPLHF. The CDR3 DNA follows: TGCAGTGCTAGATCAGGGTTGGATTCACCCCTCCACTTT.

In this sample, this clonotype turned up a few times. Possible read error: a much larger clone is one base away. V usage is TRBV7-8 and J usage is TRBJ2-5; D ambiguous. Germline-derived CDR1 and CDR2 are SGHVS and FQNEAQ. The CDR3 consists of 15 residues. CDR3 sequence: CASSLKQKYQEAQYF. DNA for the CDR3: TGTGCCAGCAGCTTAAAACAGAAGTACCAAGAGGCCCAGTACTTC.

Worth noting for this clonotype: A much bigger clone sits one base away, suggesting this may be a read error. The J gene is TRBJ2-2, the V gene TRBV3-1, with D maybe TRBD2 (5 bases). The V end lost 4 bases, the J end lost 0 bases, and 9 bases lay between the germline ends. The CDR3 is 15 residues long. CDR1 is LGHDT and CDR2 is YNNKEL in the germline V gene (reference sequence). CDR3 region: CASSRILANTGELFF. CDR3 sequence (DNA): TGTGCCAGCAGCCGGATACTAGCGAACACCGGGGAGCTGTTTTTT.

The chain employs TRBV29-1 and TRBJ2-7; D is uncertain. CDR3 length equals 11 residues. The germline V gene encodes CDR1 SQVTM and CDR2 ANQGSEA. V lost 0 bases, J lost 6 bases, and 6 bases lay in between. For the CDR3, the DNA is TGCAGCGTTGAAGAGTGGGGCGAGCAGTACTTC. Translation: CSVEEWGEQYF.

The chain links TRBV12-3 or TRBV12-4 to TRBJ2-3; 12 bases line up with TRBD2. There are 15 residues in the CDR3. Germline trimming cut 6 bases from V and 2 bases from J; bases unmatched to any gene: 3. Here the CDR3 reads CASSGLAGYTDTQYF. CDR3 nucleotide sequence: TGTGCCAGCAGCGGACTAGCGGGATACACAGATACGCAGTATTTT.

In the case of this clonotype: The conserved phenylalanine or tryptophan is not found at the CDR3 terminus, so this likely reflects a read error. The V gene is TRBV27, the J gene TRBJ2-3; tentatively, D is TRBD2 (6 bases). Trimming pared 8 bases from V and 0 bases from J, leaving 15 bases between. Per germline, CDR1 MNHEY and CDR2 SMNVEV (reference sequence). The CDR3 consists of 15 residues. This CDR3 reads CASVTGAGSTDTQYL. In DNA, the CDR3 is TGTGCCAGCGTAACGGGAGCCGGAAGCACAGATACGCAGTATCTT.

Turning to this clonotype: This may stem from a read error, because a much larger clone lies one nucleotide away. The rearrangement joins TRBV28 to TRBJ1-2, with D possibly matching TRBD1 (6 bases). Germline lookup yields CDR1 MDHEN and CDR2 SYDVKM. The CDR3 runs to 14 residues. The DNA for the CDR3 is TGTGCCAGCAGTTTATTAAGTCAGGGGTATGGCCACACCTTC. Protein: CASSLLSQGYGHTF.

The chain couples TRBV7-9 to TRBJ2-7, with D perhaps TRBD2 (6 bases). Trimming pared 6 bases from V and 2 bases from J, leaving 23 bases between. CDR3 length: 17 amino acids. CDR1 SEHNR and CDR2 FQNEAQ come from the germline V gene (reference sequence). CDR3 sequence: CASRPGGAGLDPYEQYF. The CDR3 DNA sequence: TGTGCCAGCAGACCGGGCGGGGCAGGGCTAGACCCCTACGAGCAGTACTTC.

For this clonotype: This clone may be a read error of a much larger clone one base away. This rearrangement joins TRBV7-9 to TRBJ2-2; no clear D gene. The CDR3 totals 13 residues. CDR1 is SEHNR and CDR2 is FQNEAQ in the germline V gene (reference sequence). Trimming stripped 5 bases from V and 5 bases from J, with 9 bases between. CDR3 in DNA: TGTGCCAGCAGCCCCGAGGCTACCGGGGAGCTGTTTTTT. Translation gives CASSPEATGELFF.

A note on this clonotype: This clone may be a read error of a much larger clone one base away. The rearrangement joins TRBV7-9 to TRBJ2-3; D remains ambiguous. V shed 5 bases and J shed 4 bases, with 25 bases lying between them. Looked up from germline, CDR1 is SEHNR and CDR2 is FQNEAQ (reference sequence). The CDR3 totals 18 residues. CDR3 residues: CASSPSRYGGMSADTQYF. CDR3 nucleotide sequence: TGTGCCAGCAGCCCCTCGCGATATGGTGGCATGAGCGCAGATACGCAGTATTTT. The complete variable domain, with remaining parts taken from reference TRBV7-9 and TRBJ2-3, reads DTGVSQNPRHKITKRGQNVTFRCDPISEHNRLYWYRQTLGQGPEFLTYFQNEAQLEKSRLLSDRFSAERPKGSFSTLEIQRTEQGDSAMYLCASSPSRYGGMSADTQYFGPGTRLTVL.

V is TRBV7-6 and J is TRBJ2-7, with D uncertain. CDR1 and CDR2 (germline): SGHVS, FNYEAQ. The length of the CDR3 is 14 residues. V was cut by 3 bases and J by 4 bases, with 13 bases left in between. The CDR3 region is CASSFARSGYEQYF. CDR3 in DNA: TGTGCCAGCAGCTTTGCGCGGAGTGGATACGAGCAGTACTTC.

At least ten counts were recorded for this clonotype. This chain connects TRBV4-3 to TRBJ2-7, with a tentative D call TRBD1 (6 bases). Trimming pared 0 bases from V and 1 base from J, leaving 10 bases between. The CDR3 length is 15 residues. Germline loops: CDR1 LGHNA, CDR2 YSLEER. CDR3 loop: CASSQDRGQSYEQYF. The CDR3 bases are TGCGCCAGCAGCCAAGATAGAGGACAGTCCTACGAGCAGTACTTC.

This clonotype showed up just a few times. The chain joins TRBV28 to TRBJ1-5, with 8 bases matching TRBD1. This CDR3 has 17 amino acids. The J segment lost 3 bases and the V segment lost 6 bases, leaving 13 bases of the junction unmatched. Per the germline V gene, CDR1 is MDHEN and CDR2 is SYDVKM. CDR3 bases: TGTGCCAGCAGCCCCCTCCGCCCAGGGGGCCCCAATCAGCCCCAGCATTTT. Encoded protein: CASSPLRPGGPNQPQHF.

This clonotype was seen at least ten times. This chain connects TRBV7-9 to TRBJ1-1, with D possibly matching TRBD1 (5 bases). Germline V gene lookup returns CDR1 SEHNR and CDR2 FQNEAQ (reference sequence). The CDR3 sequence is 13 residues long. Trimming removed 7 bases from V and 7 bases from J, with 16 bases in between. The CDR3 DNA reads TGTGCCAGCAACACCGAACACCAGGGTGAAGCTTTCTTT. It encodes CASNTEHQGEAFF.

To note about this clonotype: One junction end disagrees with the germline gene, perhaps due to a read error. CDR3 coding DNA: TGCGACAGCAGCCAAGATGGACAGGGATGGACAGATACGCAGTATTTT. Protein product: CDSSQDGQGWTDTQYF. The J gene is TRBJ2-3, the V gene TRBV4-1; 8 bases match TRBD1. CDR1 is MGHRA and CDR2 is YSYEKL in the germline V gene. The CDR3 consists of 16 residues.

This CDR3 reads CASSANLLAGGPDEQYF. The CDR3 bases are TGTGCCAGCAGTGCAAATCTTCTAGCGGGGGGTCCCGACGAGCAGTACTTC. The J gene is TRBJ2-7, the V gene TRBV6-2 or TRBV6-3, with 11 bases fitting TRBD2. This CDR3 comprises 17 residues. Germline V gives CDR1 MNHEY, CDR2 SVGEGT. J lost 5 bases, V lost 5 bases, and 14 bases had no gene match.

The chain has TRBV19 and TRBJ2-7; 9 bases agree with TRBD2. Trimming took 1 base from V and 6 from J; bases not matched to a gene: 4. This CDR3 contains 14 residues. Germline V gives CDR1 LNHDA, CDR2 SQIVND (reference sequence). In DNA form, the CDR3 reads TGTGCCAGTAGTATAGCTGGCGGGGGGGGCGAGCAGTACTTC. It is translated as CASSIAGGGGEQYF.

The rearrangement joins TRBV20-1 to TRBJ2-7, with D perhaps matching TRBD1 or TRBD2 (5 bases each). CDR3 length: 15 amino acids. Germline CDR1 is DFQATT and CDR2 is SNEGSKA (reference sequence). Trimming took off 0 bases at V and 3 bases at J, with 15 bases between the two ends. DNA for the CDR3: TGCAGTGCTAGAGAATTAGCAGGGAGAGACTACGAGCAGTACTTC. Amino acid sequence: CSARELAGRDYEQYF.